This T cell receptor (beta chain) derives from a study of intratumoral heterogeneity in liver cancer. Tumour samples came from separate, distinct regions of the hepatocellular carcinoma nodule. Patients had early-stage hepatocellular carcinoma, untreated before resection. Measured with immunoSEQ multiplex PCR; TCRdb has only the in-frame clones, and not every one. The sample yields 6,000 to 8,500 clones, around 60% seen once. In this sample, this clone turned up a few times. CDR1 and CDR2 (germline): LNHDA, SQIVND (reference sequence). V was clipped by 9 bases and J by 1 base, with 9 bases between them. The CDR3 totals 13 residues.

The chain joins TRBV19 to TRBJ2-2; D ambiguous. The TCR comes from a man in his 70s with hepatocellular carcinoma. Here the sequenced sample was tumor tissue, taken before any cancer treatment. The CDR3 here is CASAWGNTGELFF. The CDR3 region has the DNA TGTGCCAGCGCTTGGGGGAACACCGGGGAGCTGTTTTTT.